This TCR beta chain was obtained from a study of immune cell composition in non-small cell lung cancer. Study details: Histologic subtype was mainly adenocarcinoma or squamous cell carcinoma.

Only in-frame clones appear in the TCRdb table, and some are missing; sequencing was by immunoSEQ multiplex PCR. Counted here are approximately 5,000 clones, about 72% occurring once; the ten biggest clones make up around 9%. Normal lung was taken at the farthest possible site, at least 3 cm from tumour. Frozen unsorted single-cell suspensions supplied the genomic DNA. In regard to this clone: Its antigen remains unknown.

Study observations and caveats: Tumour TCR-beta clonality was not significantly tied to smoking pack-years. Tumour-reactive clones were not shown to match dominant in vivo tumour clones.

Germline assignment: CDR1 SGHDT and CDR2 YYEEEE. Trimming cost V 2 bases and J 3 bases, with 5 bases left between them. The CDR3 sequence is 12 residues long. V gene TRBV5-6 combines with J gene TRBJ1-1; D uncertain. The sequenced sample was non-adjacent lung tissue. This clonotype originated in a human donor with non-small cell lung cancer. Here the CDR3 DNA reads TGTGCCAGCAGCTTTAGGTACACTGAAGCTTTCTTT. Translated, it gives CASSFRYTEAFF.